The clone carrying this TCR beta chain appeared a few times. Replicate PCRs from sorted subsets contained roughly 200 ng DNA, which is 30,000 to 35,000 T cell genomes. Sequenced by immunoSEQ multiplex PCR; TCRdb stores in-frame clones only, minus some. This table holds about 600,000 clones, more than 95% found once. This sample was taken from a study of shared clonotypes between healthy human individuals. On the study more broadly: CD4 naive and CD4 memory each took three plates per donor, while CD8 naive took two and CD8 memory one.

Between the trimmed V and J ends, which lost 4 bases and 1 base, there was a span of 8 bases. The CDR3 consists of 14 residues. Germline loops: CDR1 SGHTA, CDR2 FQGNSA. This receptor was taken from a woman aged 30 to 39 in good health. This chain uses TRBV7-2 with TRBJ1-5; D unclear. The specimen was naive CD4+ T cells sorted from blood. Subset specified: CD45RA+ positively selected. The CDR3 region has the DNA TGTGCCAGCAGCTCGATCTCCAGCAATCAGCCCCAGCATTTT. It codes for CASSSISSNQPQHF.